These 19 T cell receptor beta chains were all obtained from the same sample, sequenced in a study of blood T cell repertoires in COVID-19. Repertoires were generated with immunoSEQ multiplex PCR, while TCRdb's copy carries only in-frame clones and drops some. The top ten clones hold around 9.9% of a sample with about 240,000 clones, roughly 80% of them seen once. Sequenced material: peripheral blood. The receptors derive from a woman older than 75 with acute or convalescent COVID-19.

The gene calls are TRBV9 and TRBJ1-5, with TRBD1 matching 7 bases. Germline lookup yields CDR1 SGDLS and CDR2 YYNGEE. The CDR3 consists of 14 residues. J gave up 5 bases and V 0 bases, and 2 bases lay outside the gene matches. CDR3 nucleotides: TGTGCCAGCAGCGTAGGGGACAGCCATCAGCCCCAGCATTTT. It yields the protein CASSVGDSHQPQHF.

CDR3 sequence reads: CASSPATGGRTEAFF. The DNA for the CDR3 is TGTGCCAGCAGCCCGGCGACAGGGGGCCGTACTGAAGCTTTCTTT. The genes are TRBV2 and TRBJ1-1; 10 positions match TRBD1. The V gene's germline CDR1 is SNHLY and CDR2 FYNNEI. The CDR3 has 15 amino acids. The ends lost 6 bases at V and 5 bases at J; junction bases unmatched: 9.

The V call is TRBV6-6, the J call TRBJ2-7, with 10 bases lining up with TRBD2. Looked up from germline, CDR1 is MNHNY and CDR2 is SVGAGI (reference sequence). V dropped 1 base and J dropped 1; count of bases not matched to a gene: 4. The length of the CDR3 is 16 residues. CDR3 protein: CASSYFGLADSYEQYF. DNA for the CDR3: TGTGCCAGCAGTTACTTCGGACTAGCGGATTCCTACGAGCAGTACTTC.

Only one count was recorded for this clone. V and J are TRBV5-1 and TRBJ1-1; D ambiguous. The CDR3 is made up of 15 amino acids. The germline V gene encodes CDR1 SGHRS and CDR2 YFSETQ. The V and J ends lost 0 bases and 7 bases respectively, with 16 bases between them. The CDR3 region is CASSLVAYLDGEAFF. CDR3 coding DNA: TGCGCCAGCAGCTTGGTAGCGTATTTAGACGGTGAAGCTTTCTTT.

CDR3 bases: TGTGCCAGCAGCTTACCCGGGGGCGGGGGTGAAAAACTGTTTTTT. Amino acids: CASSLPGGGGEKLFF. The genes are TRBV7-8 and TRBJ1-4; D might be TRBD1 (6 bases). The CDR3 covers 15 residues. The V end lost 2 bases, the J end lost 7 bases, and 14 bases lay between the germline ends. CDR1 is SGHVS and CDR2 is FQNEAQ in the germline V gene.

This chain links TRBV12-2 with TRBJ1-5. TRBV12-2 is marked as a pseudogene. This CDR3 spans 16 amino acids. The chain's CDR3 is CASRPMSSGSNQPQHF. The CDR3 bases are TGTGCAAGTCGCCCGATGTCTTCGGGTAGCAATCAGCCCCAGCATTTT.

This clone has just one count. The chain is built from TRBV27 and TRBJ1-3; D may be TRBD1 (6 bases). The CDR3 covers 15 residues. Trimming shortened V by 4 bases and J by 2 bases, and 12 bases separated the two germline ends. Per the germline V gene, CDR1 is MNHEY and CDR2 is SMNVEV (reference sequence). The CDR3 DNA reads as TGTGCCAGCAGTTCCGCCCAGGGGACTGGAAACACCATATATTTT. Encoded protein: CASSSAQGTGNTIYF.

This clone has a handful of counts. This chain links TRBV3-1 (or the pseudogene TRBV3-2) with TRBJ1-2; 7 nucleotides line up with TRBD1. In germline, CDR1 is LGHDT, CDR2 YNNKEL (reference sequence). J was trimmed by 1 base and V by 0 bases; bases with no gene match: 5. The CDR3 is 16 amino acids. The CDR3 spells CASSQDRGVLNYGYTF. CDR3 sequence (DNA): TGTGCCAGCAGCCAAGACAGGGGGGTCCTTAACTATGGCTACACCTTC.

V usage is TRBV12-3 or TRBV12-4 and J usage is TRBJ2-1; 7 nucleotides line up with TRBD1. This CDR3 region has 12 residues. V was clipped by 10 bases and J by 4 bases; unmatched bases: 4. DNA for the CDR3: TGTGCCACGGGACAGACATACAATGAGCAGTTCTTC. Protein product: CATGQTYNEQFF.

The chain joins TRBV19 to TRBJ1-1; D not resolved. V lost 6 bases, J lost 0 bases, and 11 bases lay in between. Germline V gene lookup returns CDR1 LNHDA and CDR2 SQIVND (reference sequence). The CDR3 is 14 residues long. The CDR3 loop reads CASSPSPMNTEAFF. The CDR3 coding sequence is TGTGCCAGTAGCCCGTCCCCTATGAACACTGAAGCTTTCTTT.

This clone is a singleton in its sample. The rearrangement joins TRBV28 to TRBJ1-1; D is unclear. The V end lost 2 bases, the J end lost 1 base, and 14 bases lay between the germline ends. This CDR3 has 16 residues. Germline loops: CDR1 MDHEN, CDR2 SYDVKM. The CDR3 loop is CASSLPRPGGNTEAFF. CDR3 nucleotides: TGTGCCAGCAGTTTACCCCGCCCCGGAGGGAACACTGAAGCTTTCTTT.

The chain combines TRBV7-3 with TRBJ2-5, with a weak D call TRBD2 (6 bases). The length of the CDR3 is 16 residues. CDR1 and CDR2 from the germline V gene are SGHTA and FQGTGA. V was clipped by 4 bases and J by 5 bases, with 20 bases between them. CDR3 region: CASSSTGTGLGETQYF. The DNA of the CDR3 is TGTGCCAGCAGCTCTACCGGGACTGGACTCGGGGAGACCCAGTACTTC.

The rearrangement links TRBV29-1 to TRBJ1-2, with 7 bases aligning to TRBD1. Germline-derived CDR1 and CDR2 are SQVTM and ANQGSEA. Losses at the gene ends were 0 bases for V and 13 bases for J; bases not matched to a gene: 8. The length of the CDR3 is 12 residues. CDR3 in amino acids: CSVEEGGRPGTF. CDR3 bases: TGCAGCGTTGAAGAAGGGGGCAGGCCCGGCACCTTC. Full variable domain (missing parts from reference TRBV29-1 and TRBJ1-2): SAVISQKPSRDICQRGTSLTIQCQVDSQVTMMFWYRQQPGQSLTLIATANQGSEATYESGFVIDKFPISRPNLTFSTLTVSNMSPEDSSIYLCSVEEGGRPGTFGSGTRLTVV.

The V and J genes are TRBV25-1 and TRBJ2-7; 12 bases are a match to TRBD1. This CDR3 contains 15 residues. Germline loops: CDR1 MGHDK, CDR2 SYGVNS. After removal of 4 bases from V and 6 bases from J, the junction contained 7 bases not matched to a gene. In DNA, the CDR3 is TGTGCCAGCAGTGCACCCGGGACAGGGGGCAGCGAGCAGTACTTC. Translation gives CASSAPGTGGSEQYF.

V gene TRBV19 combines with J gene TRBJ2-2; D may be TRBD2 (5 bases). V lost 7 bases, J lost 7 bases, and 19 bases lay in between. Germline-derived CDR1 and CDR2 are LNHDA and SQIVND (reference sequence). This CDR3 region has 15 residues. The CDR3, as DNA: TGTGCCAGTACCCCGACGTGGCACGCGGGCGGGGAGCTGTTTTTT. Encoded protein: CASTPTWHAGGELFF.

Concerning this clone itself: This CDR3 is also generated by other DNA sequences in the sample. V and J are TRBV19 and TRBJ1-1; possibly TRBD1 for D (5 bases). The germline gives CDR1 LNHDA, CDR2 SQIVND (reference sequence). The V end lost 4 bases, the J end lost 4 bases, and 16 bases lay between the germline ends. The CDR3 is 15 amino acids. The CDR3 DNA follows: TGTGCCAGTAGTACCTCGGGGGGTTGGGGCACTGAAGCTTTCTTT. Its translation: CASSTSGGWGTEAFF.

The V call is TRBV6-2 or TRBV6-3, the J call TRBJ1-1, with D perhaps TRBD1 (6 bases). Trimming took 2 bases from V and 2 from J, leaving 12 bases between them. The CDR3 sequence is 15 residues long. The germline V gene encodes CDR1 MNHEY and CDR2 SVGEGT. The CDR3 reads CASSYPGGGNTEAFF. The CDR3 DNA reads TGTGCCAGCAGTTACCCAGGTGGGGGCAACACTGAAGCTTTCTTT.

The chain combines TRBV6-2 or TRBV6-3 with TRBJ2-3, with 8 bases aligning to TRBD2. After removal of 0 bases from V and 2 bases from J, the junction contained 10 bases not matched to a gene. There are 18 residues in the CDR3. The germline V gene encodes CDR1 MNHEY and CDR2 SVGEGT. The CDR3 nucleotides read TGTGCCAGCAGTTACTCGACGGGGAGCGGGGGATCCACAGATACGCAGTATTTT. This gives the protein CASSYSTGSGGSTDTQYF.

V usage is TRBV19 and J usage is TRBJ1-5, with TRBD1 matching 7 bases. The CDR3 consists of 13 residues. Germline lookup yields CDR1 LNHDA and CDR2 SQIVND (reference sequence). V shed 6 bases and J 7 bases; nucleotides not matched to a gene: 6. The CDR3 DNA sequence: TGTGCCAGTAGCCCTGACAGGGACCAGCCCCAGCATTTT. Its protein product is CASSPDRDQPQHF. The variable domain in full, with the rest retrieved from reference TRBV19 and TRBJ1-5, is DGGITQSPKYLFRKEGQNVTLSCEQNLNHDAMYWYRQDPGQGLRLIYYSQIVNDFQKGDIAEGYSVSREKKESFPLTVTSAQKNPTAFYLCASSPDRDQPQHFGDGTRLSIL.